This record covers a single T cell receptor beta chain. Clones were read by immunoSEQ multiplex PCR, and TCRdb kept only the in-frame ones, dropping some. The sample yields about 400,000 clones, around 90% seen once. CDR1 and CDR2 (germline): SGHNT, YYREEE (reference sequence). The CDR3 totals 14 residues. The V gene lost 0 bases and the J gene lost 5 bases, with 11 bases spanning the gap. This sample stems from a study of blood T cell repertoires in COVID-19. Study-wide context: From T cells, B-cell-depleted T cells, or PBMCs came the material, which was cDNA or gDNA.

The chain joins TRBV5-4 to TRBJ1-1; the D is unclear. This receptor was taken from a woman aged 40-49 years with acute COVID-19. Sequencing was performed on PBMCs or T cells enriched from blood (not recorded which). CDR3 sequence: CASSLAGLRTEAFF. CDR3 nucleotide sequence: TGTGCCAGCAGCTTGGCCGGGTTGAGGACTGAAGCTTTCTTT.